This T cell receptor (beta chain) stems from a study of blood T cell repertoires in COVID-19. Study context: Acute and convalescent COVID-19 specimens originated in the United States, Italy and Spain. From T cells, B-cell-depleted T cells, or PBMCs came the material, which was cDNA or gDNA.

Authors' methods: The authors estimated nucleated cell counts from reference gene primer amplification. Sequencing was performed with immunoSEQ multiplex PCR; in TCRdb, only in-frame clones are kept and a portion is missing. V and J calls and clone size follow that table, whereas D and trimming were derived from the DNA. The repertoire has a few hundred thousand clones, roughly 90% of them found once; the top ten carry 5% to 7%. V lost 3 bases and J 5 bases, leaving 20 bases between the germline ends. This CDR3 spans 16 amino acids. In germline, CDR1 is KGHSH, CDR2 LQKENI. This clonotype originated in a young man who had recovered from COVID-19. Sequenced input: peripheral blood. This rearrangement joins TRBV18 to TRBJ2-7, with D possibly matching TRBD1 (6 bases). In nucleotides, the CDR3 is TGTGCCAGCTCACCTTCAGGGGCTCCCGGGAAAGACGAGCAGTACTTC. Amino acids: CASSPSGAPGKDEQYF.